The rows below give T cell receptor beta chains drawn from one sample of a study of OX40 agonist ivuxolimab in advanced cancers. Only in-frame clones appear in the TCRdb table, and some are missing; sequencing was by immunoSEQ multiplex PCR. The data hold around 18,000 clones, with 85% to 90% observed a single time. The starting material was CD4+ or CD8+ T cells sorted from blood, obtained in a trial of the OX40 agonist ivuxolimab. The receptor source for this set is an adult with an advanced solid tumor such as melanoma, head and neck, liver or kidney cancer. Each CDR3 is given with its conserved first and last residue. D genes are given only for firm matches. The size field is filled for only some rows; it gives once, few, many or a size class.

J: TRBJ1-1
V: TRBV6-1
D: NA
size: NA
DNA: TGTGCCAGCAGTGAGAACACTGAAGCTTTCTTT
CDR3: CASSENTEAFF

J: TRBJ1-5
V: TRBV18
D: NA
size: once
DNA: TGTGCCAGCTCACCCAGGTCCCCCCTGAGGGGGATCAATCAGCCCCAGCATTTT
CDR3: CASSPRSPLRGINQPQHF

J: TRBJ2-1
V: TRBV5-1
D: TRBD2
size: NA
DNA: TGCGCCAGCAGCTCCCGACTAGCGGGAGTAAACAATGAGCAGTTCTTC
CDR3: CASSSRLAGVNNEQFF

J: TRBJ2-1
V: TRBV6-1
D: NA
size: NA
DNA: TGTGCCAGCAGTACGTGGGACACCACCTACAATGAGCAGTTCTTC
CDR3: CASSTWDTTYNEQFF

J: TRBJ2-3
V: TRBV27
D: NA
size: once
DNA: TGTGCCAGCAGTTTATTCCCCGCAGATACGCAGTATTTT
CDR3: CASSLFPADTQYF

J: TRBJ1-2
V: TRBV5-8
D: TRBD1
size: NA
DNA: TGTGCCAGCAGCCCGGGGACAGGGTTGCTCTATGGCTACACCTTC
CDR3: CASSPGTGLLYGYTF

J: TRBJ2-7
V: TRBV28
D: NA
size: NA
DNA: TGTGCCAGCAGTGAGGATGACAGTTTGGCCTACGAGCAGTACTTC
CDR3: CASSEDDSLAYEQYF

J: TRBJ2-2
V: TRBV7-3
D: NA
size: NA
DNA: TGTGCCAGCAGCTCAATCCCCACCGGGGAGCTGTTTTTT
CDR3: CASSSIPTGELFF

J: TRBJ2-7
V: TRBV5-1
D: TRBD1
size: NA
DNA: TGCGCCAGCAGCCAGGGACAGGGGGGCTACGAGCAGTACTTC
CDR3: CASSQGQGGYEQYF

J: TRBJ2-7
V: TRBV27
D: NA
size: NA
DNA: TGTGCCAGCAGTTACTATAACCCGGGACCAATCTCCTACGAGCAGTACTTC
CDR3: CASSYYNPGPISYEQYF

J: TRBJ2-3
V: TRBV27
D: NA
size: NA
DNA: TGTGCCAGCAGTGATCCGGGCCATTGGGGCACAGATACGCAGTATTTT
CDR3: CASSDPGHWGTDTQYF

J: TRBJ2-3
V: TRBV10-3
D: TRBD2
size: NA
DNA: TGTGCCATCAGTGAGTCGTTGCTAGCGGGAGCGTACCGTACAGATACGCAGTATTTT
CDR3: CAISESLLAGAYRTDTQYF

J: TRBJ2-5
V: TRBV4-1
D: TRBD1
size: NA
DNA: TGCGCCAGCAGCCAAGAGCCGACAGGGGGATTGGAGACCCAGTACTTC
CDR3: CASSQEPTGGLETQYF

J: TRBJ2-7
V: TRBV30
D: NA
size: NA
DNA: TGTGCCTGGGTCCCCCGGACAGTATCCTACGAGCAGTACTTC
CDR3: CAWVPRTVSYEQYF

J: TRBJ1-5
V: TRBV28
D: TRBD1
size: once
DNA: TGTGCCAGCACCCTCACAGGGGGTAGCAATCAGCCCCAGCATTTT
CDR3: CASTLTGGSNQPQHF

J: TRBJ1-2
V: TRBV28
D: TRBD1
size: NA
DNA: TGTGCCAGCAGGGGGGACAGTGCCTATGGCTACACCTTC
CDR3: CASRGDSAYGYTF

J: TRBJ2-3
V: TRBV7-9
D: TRBD2
size: NA
DNA: TGTGCCAGCAGGGACGGGACTAGTCCAGATACGCAGTATTTT
CDR3: CASRDGTSPDTQYF

J: TRBJ2-7
V: TRBV18
D: NA
size: NA
DNA: TGTGCCAGCTCACCAGTGCGGGGATGGAGCGAGCAGTACTTC
CDR3: CASSPVRGWSEQYF

J: TRBJ2-7
V: TRBV9
D: TRBD2
size: NA
DNA: TGTGCCAGCAGCGTAGAAGGTAGCGGGACCACCTACGAGCAGTACTTC
CDR3: CASSVEGSGTTYEQYF

J: TRBJ2-2
V: TRBV9
D: TRBD1
size: NA
DNA: TGTGCCAGCAGCGTTGGGACAGGGCGAACCGGGGAGCTGTTTTTT
CDR3: CASSVGTGRTGELFF

J: TRBJ1-5
V: TRBV19
D: NA
size: NA
DNA: TGTGCCAGTGCTACAGGAACCAGCAATCAGCCCCAGCATTTT
CDR3: CASATGTSNQPQHF

J: TRBJ2-6
V: TRBV6-5
D: NA
size: NA
DNA: TGTGCCAGCAGTTACTCGCAGGAATCCGGGGCCAACGTCCTGACTTTC
CDR3: CASSYSQESGANVLTF

J: TRBJ2-7
V: TRBV27
D: NA
size: NA
DNA: TGTGCCAGCAGGAGTTTAGGGTTCTATGAGCAGTACTTC
CDR3: CASRSLGFYEQYF

J: TRBJ2-5
V: TRBV29-1
D: NA
size: NA
DNA: TGCAGCGTTGTGTGGTTGGAGACCCAGTACTTC
CDR3: CSVVWLETQYF